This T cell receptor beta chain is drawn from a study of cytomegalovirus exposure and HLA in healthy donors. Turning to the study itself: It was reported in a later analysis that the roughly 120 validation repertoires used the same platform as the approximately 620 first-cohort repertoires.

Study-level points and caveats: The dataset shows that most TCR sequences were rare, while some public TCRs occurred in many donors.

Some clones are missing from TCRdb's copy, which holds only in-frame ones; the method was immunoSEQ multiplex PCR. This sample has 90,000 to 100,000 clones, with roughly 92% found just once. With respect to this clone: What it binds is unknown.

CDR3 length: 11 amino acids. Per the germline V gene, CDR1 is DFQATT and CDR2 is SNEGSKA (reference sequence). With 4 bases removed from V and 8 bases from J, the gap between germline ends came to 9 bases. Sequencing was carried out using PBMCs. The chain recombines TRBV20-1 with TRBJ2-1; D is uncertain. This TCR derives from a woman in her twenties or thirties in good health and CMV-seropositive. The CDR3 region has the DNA TGCAGTGCTACCGAGCGCGATGAGCAGTTCTTC. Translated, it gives CSATERDEQFF.